This passage covers 7 T cell receptor beta chains from one sample sequenced in a study of lymphopenia after photon versus proton radiotherapy (dated by TCRdb to the late 2010s). The receptor library was made with the immunoSEQ multiplex PCR assay. TCRdb mirrors the immuneACCESS table, restricted to in-frame sequences. Some clones are absent from its copies; in checked studies, under half trace to an unresolved V gene, and the reason for the others is unknown. Recorded for this sample are more than 5,000 clones; approximately 90% of them occurred a single time. The ten largest account for over 8.5% of the sample. The sequences come from peripheral blood, collected from a patient treated with photon-based radiotherapy. The receptors were gathered from a man in his sixties with cholangiocarcinoma.

The rearrangement uses TRBV29-1 and TRBJ2-5; D ambiguous. CDR3 length: 11 residues. Germline V gives CDR1 SQVTM, CDR2 ANQGSEA. Here the CDR3 DNA reads TGCAGAGCAACGTACCAAGAGACCCAGTACTTC. Protein product: CRATYQETQYF.

The V gene is TRBV7-2, the J gene TRBJ2-1, with TRBD1 matching 9 bases. The CDR3 runs 14 residues. V trimming: 5 bases; J trimming: 9 bases; junction bases outside the gene matches: 8. Germline V CDR1 and CDR2: SGHTA, FQGNSA. CDR3: CASSTQGAGGEQFF. The CDR3 coding sequence is TGTGCCAGCAGCACACAGGGGGCGGGTGGTGAGCAGTTCTTC.

The gene calls are TRBV18 and TRBJ2-5; 13 bases match TRBD2. This CDR3 has 18 residues. The V gene end was trimmed by 2 bases and the J gene end by 6 bases; junction bases not matched to a gene: 12. In germline, CDR1 is KGHSH, CDR2 LQKENI. The CDR3 DNA is TGTGCCAGCTCACCAACCCTAGGGACTAGCGGGAATGAGAAGACCCAGTACTTC. Translated, it gives CASSPTLGTSGNEKTQYF.

V gene TRBV4-3 combines with J gene TRBJ1-1; perhaps TRBD1 as D (6 bases). Germline CDR1 reads LGHNA; CDR2 reads YSLEER. The V and J ends lost 4 bases and 1 base respectively, with 7 bases between them. The CDR3 length is 13 residues. In nucleotides, the CDR3 is TGCGCCAGCAGCCTGGGACAGAACACTGAAGCTTTCTTT. It translates to CASSLGQNTEAFF.

This chain links TRBV27 with TRBJ2-5; 15 bases map to TRBD2. The CDR3 runs 16 residues. Germline lookup yields CDR1 MNHEY and CDR2 SMNVEV (reference sequence). Trimming at V came to 8 bases and at J to 5 bases, leaving 9 bases not matched to a gene. This CDR3 reads CASAPRGTSGGETQYF. CDR3 DNA: TGTGCCAGCGCACCGAGAGGGACTAGCGGGGGGGAGACCCAGTACTTC.

This sequence joins TRBV13 and TRBJ2-7; 13 positions agree with TRBD2. The CDR3 is made up of 15 amino acids. CDR1 is PRHDT, CDR2 FYEKMQ, per germline (reference sequence). Losses at the gene ends were 5 bases for V and 3 bases for J; bases not matched to a gene: 4. The CDR3 DNA is TGTGCCAGCAGCCCAAGGACTAGCGGGGGCTACGAGCAGTACTTC. It codes for CASSPRTSGGYEQYF. The full variable domain, in which reference TRBV13 and TRBJ2-7 provide the parts outside the CDR3, is AAGVIQSPRHLIKEKRETATLKCYPIPRHDTVYWYQQGPGQDPQFLISFYEKMQSDKGSIPDRFSAQQFSDYHSELNMSSLELGDSALYFCASSPRTSGGYEQYFGPGTRLTVT.

V is TRBV28 and J is TRBJ2-7; D not certain. Germline values: CDR1 MDHEN, CDR2 SYDVKM. The CDR3 loop spans 11 amino acids. With 5 bases removed from V and 8 bases from J, the gap between germline ends came to 10 bases. CDR3 coding DNA: TGTGCCAGCAGTGATAGATTGAAGCAGTACTTC. Encoded protein: CASSDRLKQYF.